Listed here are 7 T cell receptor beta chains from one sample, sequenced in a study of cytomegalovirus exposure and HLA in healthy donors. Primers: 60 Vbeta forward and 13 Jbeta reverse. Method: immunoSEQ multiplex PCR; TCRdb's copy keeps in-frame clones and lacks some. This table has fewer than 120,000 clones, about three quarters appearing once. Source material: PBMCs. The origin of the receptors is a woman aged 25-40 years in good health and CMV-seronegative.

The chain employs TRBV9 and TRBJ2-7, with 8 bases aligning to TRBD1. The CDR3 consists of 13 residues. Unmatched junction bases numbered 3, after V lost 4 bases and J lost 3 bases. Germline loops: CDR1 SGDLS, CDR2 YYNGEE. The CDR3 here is CASSSGQGYEQYF. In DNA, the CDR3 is TGTGCCAGCAGCTCCGGACAGGGCTACGAGCAGTACTTC.

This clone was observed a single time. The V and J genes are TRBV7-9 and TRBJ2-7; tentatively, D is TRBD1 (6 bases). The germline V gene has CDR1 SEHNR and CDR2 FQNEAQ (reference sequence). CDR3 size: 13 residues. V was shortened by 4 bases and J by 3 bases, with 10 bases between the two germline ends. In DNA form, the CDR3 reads TGTGCCAGCAGCTCAGGACAGTTCTACGAGCAGTACTTC. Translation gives CASSSGQFYEQYF.

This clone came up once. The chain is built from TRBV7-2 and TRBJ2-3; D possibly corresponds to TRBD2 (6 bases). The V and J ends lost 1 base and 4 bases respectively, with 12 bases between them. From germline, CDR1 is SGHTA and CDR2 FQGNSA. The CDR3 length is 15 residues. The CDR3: CASSLDPAGSDTQYF. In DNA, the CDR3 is TGTGCCAGCAGCTTAGACCCAGCGGGCTCAGATACGCAGTATTTT.

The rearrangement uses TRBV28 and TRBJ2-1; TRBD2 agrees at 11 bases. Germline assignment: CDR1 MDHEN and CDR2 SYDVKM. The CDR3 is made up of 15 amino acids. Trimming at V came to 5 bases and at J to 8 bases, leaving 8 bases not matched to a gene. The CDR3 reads CASSDTSGSFYEQFF. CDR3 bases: TGTGCCAGCAGTGATACTAGCGGGAGTTTTTATGAGCAGTTCTTC.

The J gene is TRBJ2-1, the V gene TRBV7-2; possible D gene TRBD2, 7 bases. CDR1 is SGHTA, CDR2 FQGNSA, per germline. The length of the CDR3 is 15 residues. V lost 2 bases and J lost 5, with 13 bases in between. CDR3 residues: CASSLWAGADNEQFF. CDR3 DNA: TGTGCCAGCAGCTTATGGGCGGGGGCTGACAATGAGCAGTTCTTC.

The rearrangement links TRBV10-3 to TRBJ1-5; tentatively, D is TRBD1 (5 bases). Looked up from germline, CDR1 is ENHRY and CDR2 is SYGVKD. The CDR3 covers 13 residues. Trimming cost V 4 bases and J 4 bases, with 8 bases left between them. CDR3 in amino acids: CAISGQMNQPQHF. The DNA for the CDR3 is TGTGCCATCAGTGGACAGATGAATCAGCCCCAGCATTTT.

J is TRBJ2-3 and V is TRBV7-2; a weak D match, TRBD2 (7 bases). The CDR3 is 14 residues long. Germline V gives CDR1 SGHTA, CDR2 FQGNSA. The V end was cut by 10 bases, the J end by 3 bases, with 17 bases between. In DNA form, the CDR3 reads TGTGCCACCTCATGGGGGGGGCTTACAGATACGCAGTATTTT. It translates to CATSWGGLTDTQYF.